The 9 T cell receptor beta chains reported below all come from one sample, sequenced in a study of cytomegalovirus exposure and HLA in healthy donors. The PCR had 60 Vbeta and 13 Jbeta primers. The table came from immunoSEQ multiplex PCR; TCRdb's copy has only in-frame clones and leaves some out. The profile shows approximately 150,000 clones, roughly 75% of them singletons. The material sequenced was PBMCs. The receptors derive from a female donor in good health and CMV-seronegative.

This clone was detected many times. The chain has TRBV5-1 and TRBJ2-1, with D perhaps matching TRBD1 (6 bases). Germline-derived CDR1 and CDR2 are SGHRS and YFSETQ. The CDR3 consists of 13 residues. Trimming cost V 1 base and J 6 bases, with 8 bases left between them. CDR3 DNA sequence: TGCGCCAGCAGCTTGTCAGGGGCCAATGAGCAGTTCTTC. This gives the protein CASSLSGANEQFF.

J is TRBJ2-7 and V is TRBV28, with 8 bases that match TRBD2. Trimming took 3 bases from V and 2 from J; bases not matched to a gene: 3. The germline gives CDR1 MDHEN, CDR2 SYDVKM. This CDR3 contains 14 residues. The CDR3 DNA follows: TGTGCCAGCAGTTTGCGGGGGGACACCTACGAGCAGTACTTC. Translation gives CASSLRGDTYEQYF. The full variable domain, with the rest looked up from reference TRBV28 and TRBJ2-7, is DVKVTQSSRYLVKRTGEKVFLECVQDMDHENMFWYRQDPGLGLRLIYFSYDVKMKEKGDIPEGYSVSREKKERFSLILESASTNQTSMYLCASSLRGDTYEQYFGPGTRLTVT.

The chain recombines TRBV29-1 with TRBJ2-3; D unclear. The germline V gene encodes CDR1 SQVTM and CDR2 ANQGSEA. This CDR3 region has 11 residues. V was shortened by 4 bases and J by 3 bases, with 5 bases between the two germline ends. This CDR3 is CSVGPTDTQYF. For the CDR3, the DNA is TGCAGCGTTGGGCCGACAGATACGCAGTATTTT.

CDR3 loop: CASTRGGGAFF. As DNA, the CDR3 is TGTGCCAGCACCCGTGGGGGGGGAGCTTTCTTT. The J gene is TRBJ1-1, the V gene TRBV7-8; the D gene is possibly TRBD1 (5 bases). V dropped 7 bases and J dropped 10 bases, with 13 bases sitting between them. The germline V gene has CDR1 SGHVS and CDR2 FQNEAQ. The CDR3 loop spans 11 amino acids.

The rearrangement uses TRBV30 and TRBJ1-1; D might be TRBD1 (6 bases). The V and J ends lost 3 bases and 0 bases respectively, with 11 bases between them. CDR1 GTSNPN and CDR2 SVGIG come from the germline V gene (reference sequence). The CDR3 runs 14 residues. CDR3 amino acids: CAWSRGPLNTEAFF. The CDR3 nucleotides are TGTGCCTGGAGCAGGGGTCCATTGAACACTGAAGCTTTCTTT.

The chain carries TRBV5-8 and TRBJ1-2; TRBD1 aligns across 8 bases. The CDR3 extends over 17 amino acids. With V trimmed by 4 bases and J by 4 bases, 15 bases remained unmatched. CDR1 and CDR2 (germline): SGHTS, YDEGEE. CDR3 residues: CASSPPRSRGLPYGYTF. The CDR3 region has the DNA TGTGCCAGCAGCCCTCCGAGAAGCAGGGGGCTCCCCTATGGCTACACCTTC.

V gene TRBV7-2 combines with J gene TRBJ2-5, with D unclear. CDR1 and CDR2 (germline): SGHTA, FQGNSA. The CDR3 is 14 amino acids. Trimming took off 2 bases at V and 4 bases at J, with 11 bases between the two ends. CDR3 sequence: CASSLSGFGETQYF. The CDR3 region has the DNA TGTGCCAGCAGCTTATCAGGATTCGGAGAGACCCAGTACTTC.

This sequence joins TRBV10-1 and TRBJ1-5, with 9 nucleotides matching TRBD1. The CDR3 length is 17 residues. Germline V gene lookup returns CDR1 WNHNN and CDR2 SYGVQD (reference sequence). V lost 7 bases and J lost 0; bases outside the gene matches: 10. The DNA for the CDR3 is TGCGCCAGCATACAAGGGACAGGGTCATATAGCAATCAGCCCCAGCATTTT. Its translation is CASIQGTGSYSNQPQHF.

The chain has TRBV5-4 and TRBJ2-2, with TRBD1 as a possible D gene (5 bases). The CDR3 has 14 amino acids. Looked up from germline, CDR1 is SGHNT and CDR2 is YYREEE (reference sequence). V lost 0 bases to trimming and J lost 6 bases, with 9 bases between them. The chain's CDR3 is CASSLDLGAGELFF. The DNA of the CDR3 is TGTGCCAGCAGCTTGGATTTAGGGGCCGGGGAGCTGTTTTTT.